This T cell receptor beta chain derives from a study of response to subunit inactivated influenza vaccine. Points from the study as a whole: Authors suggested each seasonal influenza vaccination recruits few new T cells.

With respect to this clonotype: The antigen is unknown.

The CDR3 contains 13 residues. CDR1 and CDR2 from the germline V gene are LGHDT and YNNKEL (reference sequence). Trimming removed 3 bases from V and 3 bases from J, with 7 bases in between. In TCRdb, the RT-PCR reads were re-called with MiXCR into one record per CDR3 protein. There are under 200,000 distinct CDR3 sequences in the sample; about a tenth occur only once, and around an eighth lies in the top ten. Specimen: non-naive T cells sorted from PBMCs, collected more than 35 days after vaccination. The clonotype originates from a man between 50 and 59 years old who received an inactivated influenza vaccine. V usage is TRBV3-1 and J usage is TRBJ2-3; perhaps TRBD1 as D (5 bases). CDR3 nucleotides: TGTGCCAGCAGCCAGAGGACAACAGATACGCAGTATTTT. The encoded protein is CASSQRTTDTQYF.